A single sample is the source of the 19 T cell receptor beta chains below, sequenced in a study of graft-versus-host responses after intestinal transplantation (dated by TCRdb to the early 2020s). Receptors were amplified or captured by the immunoSEQ multiplex PCR assay. Not all clones reach the TCRdb copy of this immuneACCESS table, which keeps in-frame sequences only. Checked studies attribute under half of the gap to unresolved V genes and leave the rest unexplained. The sample data list 50,000 or so clones, and 91% of these were observed just once. The ten largest clones add up to 2.5% to 3% of the sample. This specimen consisted of PBMCs, obtained roughly 120 days after intestinal transplantation. These receptor sequences come from a human patient who received an intestinal transplant, so some T cells may come from the graft donor.

The rearrangement links TRBV11-1 to TRBJ2-4; D is undetermined. V was pared by 0 bases and J by 1 base, with 4 bases between. The CDR3 has 14 residues. Per germline, CDR1 SGHAT and CDR2 FQDESV (reference sequence). This CDR3 reads CASSLAGAKNIQYF. The CDR3 DNA follows: TGTGCCAGCAGCTTAGCTGGGGCCAAAAACATTCAGTACTTC.

The V and J genes are TRBV4-1 and TRBJ1-4; D is unresolved. Between the trimmed V and J ends, which lost 3 bases and 5 bases, there was a span of 7 bases. CDR1 is MGHRA and CDR2 is YSYEKL in the germline V gene. The CDR3 sequence is 13 residues long. Written as DNA, the CDR3 is TGCGCCAGCAGCCATGCTTCCAATGAAAAACTGTTTTTT. Translating gives CASSHASNEKLFF.

This clone has just one count. This chain links TRBV27 with TRBJ1-1; 7 nucleotides agree with TRBD1. This CDR3 is 13 amino acids long. Germline V gene lookup returns CDR1 MNHEY and CDR2 SMNVEV (reference sequence). After removal of 8 bases from V and 4 bases from J, the junction contained 7 bases not matched to a gene. The CDR3, as DNA: TGTGCCAGCTCCCCACAGGGGCCCACTGAAGCTTTCTTT. Protein: CASSPQGPTEAFF.

This chain connects TRBV28 to TRBJ2-5, with D tentatively TRBD1 or TRBD2 (6 bases each). The J call may be incorrect, as the DNA end agrees better with TRBJ2-7. Per the germline V gene, CDR1 is MDHEN and CDR2 is SYDVKM. There are 13 residues in the CDR3. CDR3: CASSFGGPDEQYF. In DNA, the CDR3 is TGTGCCAGCAGTTTTGGGGGGCCCGACGAGCAGTACTTC.

The V call is TRBV28, the J call TRBJ2-7, with 12 bases aligning to TRBD1. The length of the CDR3 is 17 residues. V lost 5 bases, J lost 5 bases, and 13 bases stayed unmatched. Germline assignment: CDR1 MDHEN and CDR2 SYDVKM. As DNA, the CDR3 is TGTGCCAGCAGTATCCTACCGGGACAGGGGGCAGGGGACGAGCAGTACTTC. Its translation: CASSILPGQGAGDEQYF.

The chain employs TRBV7-9 and TRBJ1-3; weak D call: TRBD1 (6 bases). Germline values: CDR1 SEHNR, CDR2 FQNEAQ (reference sequence). The CDR3 consists of 12 residues. The V and J ends lost 5 bases and 15 bases respectively, with 17 bases between them. CDR3 DNA sequence: TGTGCCAGCAGCCTAGTGGTCGACAGGTCATATTTT. This codes for CASSLVVDRSYF.

The rearrangement uses TRBV28 and TRBJ2-5, with TRBD2 as a possible D gene (6 bases). V lost 4 bases to trimming and J lost 5 bases, with 14 bases between them. Per germline, CDR1 MDHEN and CDR2 SYDVKM. The CDR3 covers 14 residues. This CDR3 reads CASSSFNRGETQYF. CDR3 nucleotide sequence: TGTGCCAGCAGTTCCTTCAACCGGGGGGAGACCCAGTACTTC.

The genes are TRBV6-5 and TRBJ2-2; the D gene is possibly TRBD1 (6 bases). The germline CDR1 and CDR2 sequences are MNHEY and SVGAGI. V shed 6 bases and J shed 1 base, with 12 bases lying between them. CDR3 length: 15 amino acids. The CDR3 coding sequence is TGTGCCAGCAGCTCCGTAGGGGGGAACACCGGGGAGCTGTTTTTT. Its translation: CASSSVGGNTGELFF.

This sequence joins TRBV29-1 and TRBJ2-7; no definite D call. The CDR3 length is 13 residues. Per germline, CDR1 SQVTM and CDR2 ANQGSEA. The V and J ends lost 5 bases and 0 bases respectively, with 11 bases between them. The DNA for the CDR3 is TGCAGCGTTCAGGCAGGAAGCTCCTACGAGCAGTACTTC. Translated: CSVQAGSSYEQYF.

The chain employs TRBV6-1 and TRBJ2-2; D ambiguous. Germline V lookup: CDR1 MNHNS, CDR2 SASEGT. Trimming removed 4 bases from V and 6 bases from J, with 12 bases in between. This CDR3 has 14 amino acids. The CDR3 region is CASSADPSAGELFF. DNA of the CDR3: TGTGCCAGCAGTGCCGACCCCTCGGCCGGGGAGCTGTTTTTT.

In its sample, this clone was seen once. The V gene is TRBV10-2, the J gene TRBJ2-3; 11 bases align to TRBD1. The CDR3 is made up of 17 amino acids. Trimming cost V 3 bases and J 1 base; bases outside gene matches: 6. CDR1 and CDR2 from the germline V gene are WSHSY and SAAADI. The CDR3 DNA sequence: TGCGCCAGCAGTGAATGGACAGGGGGCGATGGCACAGATACGCAGTATTTT. The encoded protein is CASSEWTGGDGTDTQYF.

J is TRBJ1-1 and V is TRBV7-8; D is unclear. The V end was cut by 6 bases, the J end by 3 bases, with 11 bases between. The CDR3 has 13 amino acids. CDR1 SGHVS and CDR2 FQNEAQ come from the germline V gene. This CDR3 reads CASSQRTDTEAFF. The CDR3 bases are TGTGCCAGCAGTCAAAGGACGGACACTGAAGCTTTCTTT.

The chain uses TRBV28 and TRBJ1-2; 7 bases agree with TRBD1. After removal of 1 base from V and 7 bases from J, the junction contained 6 bases not matched to a gene. CDR3 length: 14 amino acids. Germline lookup yields CDR1 MDHEN and CDR2 SYDVKM. CDR3 bases: TGTGCCAGCAGTTTATTAGGGGGCCGGGGTGGCTACACCTTC. Translated: CASSLLGGRGGYTF.

This clone was detected once. The same CDR3 arises from other DNA sequences in this sample as well. The chain recombines TRBV11-2 with TRBJ2-7, with D uncertain. The V gene's germline CDR1 is SGHAT and CDR2 FQNNGV. Trimming took off 1 base at V and 2 bases at J, with 9 bases between the two ends. The CDR3 is 14 amino acids. CDR3 sequence: CASSLGTGPYEQYF. CDR3 DNA: TGTGCCAGCAGCTTAGGCACGGGCCCCTACGAGCAGTACTTC. The full variable domain, in which reference TRBV11-2 and TRBJ2-7 provide the parts outside the CDR3, is EAGVAQSPRYKIIEKRQSVAFWCNPISGHATLYWYQQILGQGPKLLIQFQNNGVVDDSQLPKDRFSAERLKGVDSTLKIQPAKLEDSAVYLCASSLGTGPYEQYFGPGTRLTVT.

The rearrangement links TRBV6-5 to TRBJ2-3; D call uncertain. The CDR3 covers 14 residues. Germline V gene lookup returns CDR1 MNHEY and CDR2 SVGAGI. The V end was cut by 2 bases, the J end by 6 bases, with 12 bases between. DNA of the CDR3: TGTGCCAGCAGTTACCGAAATTCGGTGGATACGCAGTATTTT. Translating gives CASSYRNSVDTQYF.

For this clone: This CDR3 is also generated by other DNA sequences in the sample. The V call is TRBV7-6, the J call TRBJ2-7; either TRBD1 or TRBD2 may supply D (5 bases each). Germline CDR1 SGHVS, CDR2 FNYEAQ. This CDR3 comprises 14 residues. V gave up 3 bases and J gave up 2 bases, with 11 bases separating them. The CDR3 here is CASSFGTGTYEQYF. The CDR3 region has the DNA TGTGCCAGCAGCTTTGGGACGGGGACCTACGAGCAGTACTTC.

The CDR3 loop is CASSSLDRGLREQYF. CDR3 in DNA: TGTGCCAGCAGCTCCCTAGACAGGGGATTACGCGAGCAGTACTTC. The chain carries TRBV7-9 and TRBJ2-7, with TRBD1 identical over 8 bases. CDR1 SEHNR and CDR2 FQNEAQ come from the germline V gene (reference sequence). V lost 4 bases to trimming and J lost 6 bases; unmatched junction nucleotides: 11. The CDR3 sequence is 15 residues long.

This chain uses TRBV20-1 with TRBJ2-5; D ambiguous. The CDR3 loop spans 10 amino acids. Germline loops: CDR1 DFQATT, CDR2 SNEGSKA (reference sequence). V was trimmed by 6 bases and J by 4 bases, leaving 6 bases between them. CDR3 bases: TGCAGTGCACTGATAGAGACCCAGTACTTC. This sequence encodes CSALIETQYF.

The chain carries TRBV5-6 and TRBJ2-1; 8 positions match TRBD2. This CDR3 is built from 14 residues. Trimming took 7 bases from V and 4 from J; bases not matched to a gene: 7. Germline V CDR1 and CDR2: SGHDT, YYEEEE. CDR3 residues: CASPSAGEYNEQFF. CDR3 in DNA: TGTGCCAGCCCCTCAGCGGGGGAGTACAATGAGCAGTTCTTC.